One sample yielded the 28 T cell receptor beta chains listed below, sequenced in a study of human T cells and chemical hapten exposure. TCRdb ran MiXCR on the RACE reads and lists one entry per CDR3 protein. The top ten hold roughly 2.5% of the sample, which has tens of thousands of distinct CDR3 sequences, roughly 10% seen once. Time point denoted: patch test 2, 6 weeks after DPC sensitization. Treatment specified: therapeutic diphenylcyclopropenone sensitization with weekly scalp DPC. Sequencing was performed on whole blood, taken in connection with sensitization to the hapten diphenylcyclopropenone (DPC). These receptors all come from a woman aged 30 to 39 with alopecia areata. Some clones in this sample may be carry-over from other donors' samples.

The chain uses TRBV6-5 and TRBJ1-1; D not resolved. Germline V gene data show CDR1 as MNHEY and CDR2 as SVGAGI. This CDR3 has 12 residues. V lost 5 bases, J lost 1 base, and 5 bases lay in between. The CDR3 sequence: CASSTSNTEAFF. The CDR3 bases are TGTGCCAGCAGTACCTCGAACACTGAAGCTTTCTTT.

On this clonotype: It may be a read error: a sequence one base away is much more abundant. V usage is TRBV19 and J usage is TRBJ1-1; D not resolved. V lost 4 bases and J 3 bases, leaving 12 bases between the germline ends. The CDR3 sequence is 14 residues long. Germline V lookup: CDR1 LNHDA, CDR2 SQIVND (reference sequence). The CDR3 is CASSKSATHTEAFF. As DNA, the CDR3 is TGTGCCAGTAGTAAAAGTGCTACGCACACTGAAGCTTTCTTT.

This clonotype was seen ten or more times. V usage is TRBV12-3 or TRBV12-4 and J usage is TRBJ1-5; 8 positions match TRBD1. V was clipped by 4 bases and J by 2 bases; unmatched bases: 4. There are 15 residues in the CDR3. CDR3 nucleotides: TGTGCCAGCAGTTCGATACAGGGGGGCAATCAGCCCCAGCATTTT. Translation: CASSSIQGGNQPQHF.

This clonotype was seen a handful of times. This chain's CDR3 is CASSPPSWGNQPQHF. The CDR3 nucleotides read TGTGCCAGCAGTCCTCCCTCCTGGGGCAATCAGCCCCAGCATTTT. The chain couples TRBV28 to TRBJ1-5, with no clear D. Germline loops: CDR1 MDHEN, CDR2 SYDVKM. The CDR3 runs to 15 residues. Trimming pared 5 bases from V and 2 bases from J, leaving 13 bases between.

This clonotype was counted ten times or more. V and J are TRBV4-3 and TRBJ2-1, with D possibly being TRBD2 (5 bases). The CDR3 extends over 14 amino acids. CDR1 LGHNA and CDR2 YSLEER come from the germline V gene. The V gene lost 4 bases and the J gene lost 3 bases, with 10 bases spanning the gap. The CDR3 DNA reads as TGCGCCAGCAGCCCCGAGGACTTCTACAATGAGCAGTTCTTC. This sequence encodes CASSPEDFYNEQFF.

This clonotype was counted at least ten times. This chain uses TRBV7-2 with TRBJ1-5, with D uncertain. This CDR3 is 15 amino acids long. V shed 6 bases and J shed 3 bases, with 15 bases lying between them. Germline CDR1 is SGHTA and CDR2 is FQGNSA. CDR3 protein: CASRAAVGINQPQHF. Written as DNA, the CDR3 is TGTGCCAGCAGGGCTGCCGTGGGCATCAATCAGCCCCAGCATTTT.

The chain is built from TRBV12-3 or TRBV12-4 and TRBJ1-1; the D gene is possibly TRBD1 (5 bases). The CDR3 covers 15 residues. The V end was cut by 5 bases, the J end by 3 bases, with 16 bases between. CDR3 amino acids: CASSGGIGSDTEAFF. DNA of the CDR3: TGTGCCAGCAGTGGGGGGATTGGAAGTGACACTGAAGCTTTCTTT.

The chain recombines TRBV29-1 with TRBJ2-1; D is uncertain. The V and J ends lost 5 bases and 5 bases respectively, with 10 bases between them. Per germline, CDR1 SQVTM and CDR2 ANQGSEA. This CDR3 is 12 amino acids long. CDR3 sequence: CSVTPTHNEQFF. CDR3 bases: TGCAGCGTTACCCCGACACACAATGAGCAGTTCTTC.

This clonotype was counted ten times or more. The gene calls are TRBV21-1 and TRBJ1-5; TRBD1 is taken as the D call from the table, unchecked against the DNA. TRBV21-1 is a recognized pseudogene. The CDR3 contains 15 residues. The CDR3 DNA follows: TGTGCCAGCAGCATAACCGCCCTAGCCATTCAGCCCCAGCATTTT. This encodes CASSITALAIQPQHF.

This clonotype was counted many times. The chain is built from TRBV6-5 and TRBJ2-5, with 7 nucleotides matching TRBD1. V was pared by 4 bases and J by 9 bases, with 8 bases of the junction left unmatched. The CDR3 length is 13 residues. CDR1 is MNHEY, CDR2 SVGAGI, per germline. CDR3 loop: CASSFTGVRAQYF. DNA for the CDR3: TGTGCCAGCAGTTTTACAGGGGTTCGGGCCCAGTACTTC.

This clonotype appeared many times. The V gene is TRBV29-1, the J gene TRBJ2-1, with 8 nucleotides matching TRBD2. Germline V CDR1 and CDR2: SQVTM, ANQGSEA. This CDR3 has 14 residues. V dropped 6 bases and J dropped 2; count of bases not matched to a gene: 6. The CDR3: CSVNSGATYNEQFF. Here the CDR3 DNA reads TGCAGCGTAAATAGCGGGGCTACCTACAATGAGCAGTTCTTC.

This clonotype was counted many times. The chain uses TRBV7-8 and TRBJ1-5; maybe TRBD1 (6 bases). The V end was cut by 1 base, the J end by 4 bases, with 20 bases between. Germline CDR1 and CDR2: SGHVS and FQNEAQ. This CDR3 is built from 18 residues. CDR3 protein: CASSLGVLAGELNQPQHF. The CDR3 DNA follows: TGTGCCAGCAGCTTAGGGGTTTTGGCAGGGGAATTAAATCAGCCCCAGCATTTT.

Remarks on this clonotype: Given a much more abundant clone one base away, this may be a read error. The genes are TRBV28 and TRBJ2-3; the D is unclear. Looked up from germline, CDR1 is MDHEN and CDR2 is SYDVKM. Trimming removed 8 bases from V and 6 bases from J, with 12 bases in between. CDR3 length: 12 residues. CDR3 sequence: CASGSTSDTQYF. The CDR3 bases are TGTGCCAGCGGCTCTACATCGGATACGCAGTATTTT.

This clonotype came up many times. The chain carries TRBV12-3 or TRBV12-4 and TRBJ2-2, with D perhaps TRBD2 (7 bases). The CDR3 has 15 amino acids. Between the trimmed V and J ends, which lost 3 bases and 3 bases, there was a span of 11 bases. CDR3 in amino acids: CASSFGGADTGELFF. For the CDR3, the DNA is TGTGCCAGCAGTTTTGGGGGGGCAGACACCGGGGAGCTGTTTTTT.

The V call is TRBV28, the J call TRBJ2-6; D not certain. Trimming took 8 bases from V and 1 from J, leaving 6 bases between them. Germline V gives CDR1 MDHEN, CDR2 SYDVKM. The CDR3 length is 13 residues. Here the CDR3 reads CASRDSGANVLTF. CDR3 nucleotide sequence: TGTGCCAGCCGTGATTCTGGGGCCAACGTCCTGACTTTC.

This clonotype has only one observation. The conserved closing phenylalanine or tryptophan is absent in this CDR3, likely reflecting a read error. The chain joins TRBV7-9 to TRBJ2-1; D unclear. The CDR3 runs 11 residues. CDR1 and CDR2 (germline): SEHNR, FQNEAQ (reference sequence). V lost 1 base, J lost 7 bases, and 2 bases lay in between. This CDR3 reads CASSLGNEQFI. In DNA form, the CDR3 reads TGTGCCAGCAGCTTAGGTAATGAGCAGTTCATC.

This clonotype turned up a few times. The chain carries TRBV5-4 and TRBJ1-6, with D hard to call. Trimming took 0 bases from V and 9 from J, leaving 10 bases between them. The CDR3 consists of 14 residues. Germline CDR1 and CDR2: SGHNT and YYREEE (reference sequence). In DNA, the CDR3 is TGTGCCAGCAGCTTGGAATATCCGGGTTCACCCCTCCACTTT. This sequence encodes CASSLEYPGSPLHF.

This sequence joins TRBV28 and TRBJ2-7; D tentatively fits TRBD1 or TRBD2 (6 bases each). The CDR3 is 13 residues long. The germline gives CDR1 MDHEN, CDR2 SYDVKM. Deletions cut 10 bases from V and 3 bases from J, with 16 bases between. The CDR3 reads CATVEGEYYEQYF. CDR3 coding DNA: TGTGCCACCGTGGAGGGGGAATACTACGAGCAGTACTTC.

The chain carries TRBV7-9 and TRBJ2-1; D is unclear. The CDR3 loop spans 12 amino acids. Trimming took 3 bases from V and 15 from J, leaving 15 bases between them. Germline loops: CDR1 SEHNR, CDR2 FQNEAQ (reference sequence). CDR3 sequence: CASSFLNSQWFF. In nucleotides, the CDR3 is TGTGCCAGCAGCTTTCTTAATTCCCAGTGGTTCTTC.

This clonotype was recorded many times. This CDR3 reads CSANPLGPYNEQFF. The DNA for the CDR3 is TGCAGTGCTAACCCTCTGGGGCCATACAATGAGCAGTTCTTC. This sequence joins TRBV20-1 and TRBJ2-1, with a possible D match to TRBD1 (5 bases). The CDR3 has 14 residues. V was shortened by 4 bases and J by 4 bases, with 14 bases between the two germline ends. CDR1 is DFQATT, CDR2 SNEGSKA, per germline (reference sequence).

This clonotype has more than one count but fewer than ten. The chain is built from TRBV11-2 and TRBJ2-7, with D possibly matching TRBD2 (5 bases). Trimming cost V 0 bases and J 5 bases, with 14 bases left between them. Germline V lookup: CDR1 SGHAT, CDR2 FQNNGV. The CDR3 runs 15 residues. The CDR3 DNA reads TGTGCCAGCAGCTTAGATCTGCCCCTAGCTAACGAGCAGTACTTC. This gives the protein CASSLDLPLANEQYF.

This clonotype has just a few counts. The genes are TRBV5-1 and TRBJ2-7; maybe TRBD2 (5 bases). This CDR3 comprises 13 residues. V shed 7 bases and J shed 2 bases, with 13 bases lying between them. The germline gives CDR1 SGHRS, CDR2 YFSETQ. The CDR3 sequence: CASYSERAYEQYF. Written as DNA, the CDR3 is TGCGCCAGCTACAGCGAGAGGGCCTACGAGCAGTACTTC.

This chain links TRBV4-3 with TRBJ1-5, with D unclear. The CDR3 covers 14 residues. Germline assignment: CDR1 LGHNA and CDR2 YSLEER. Trimming removed 0 bases from V and 9 bases from J, with 12 bases in between. The CDR3 loop is CASSQDDDRPPQHF. In DNA form, the CDR3 reads TGCGCCAGCAGCCAAGATGACGACCGGCCGCCCCAGCATTTT.

This clonotype was observed at least ten times. The rearrangement joins TRBV6-1 to TRBJ2-1; D not resolved. Germline lookup yields CDR1 MNHNS and CDR2 SASEGT. The length of the CDR3 is 11 residues. V was pared by 2 bases and J by 10 bases, with 6 bases between. The CDR3 DNA sequence: TGTGCCAGCAGTGAATTTCGGGAGCAGTTCTTC. It codes for CASSEFREQFF.

The V call is TRBV6-5, the J call TRBJ2-1; no definite D call. With 2 bases removed from V and 11 bases from J, the gap between germline ends came to 7 bases. The CDR3 is 11 residues long. CDR1 and CDR2 from the germline V gene are MNHEY and SVGAGI. The CDR3 DNA follows: TGTGCCAGCAGTTACAGTGGGCAGCAGTTCTTC. The encoded protein is CASSYSGQQFF.

This clonotype has at least ten counts. The chain links TRBV28 to TRBJ2-7; 8 nucleotides match TRBD1. The germline CDR1 and CDR2 sequences are MDHEN and SYDVKM. There are 15 residues in the CDR3. The J segment lost 4 bases and the V segment lost 6 bases, leaving 11 bases of the junction unmatched. The CDR3 sequence is CASSPMTGVRYEQYF. The CDR3 DNA reads as TGTGCCAGCAGCCCAATGACAGGGGTGAGGTACGAGCAGTACTTC.

This clonotype was counted between two and nine times. This chain joins TRBV5-1 and TRBJ2-1; D ambiguous. In germline, CDR1 is SGHRS, CDR2 YFSETQ. The length of the CDR3 is 12 residues. Trimming left V 0 bases short and J 8 bases short, with 6 bases between. Here the CDR3 DNA reads TGCGCCAGCAGCTTGGAAGTGGATGAGCAGTTCTTC. This encodes CASSLEVDEQFF.

The V and J genes are TRBV7-9 and TRBJ2-5; 7 bases match TRBD1. The CDR3 is made up of 15 amino acids. From germline, CDR1 is SEHNR and CDR2 FQNEAQ (reference sequence). Unmatched junction bases numbered 8, after V lost 5 bases and J lost 2 bases. CDR3 DNA: TGTGCCAGCAGCGTAGTGGGGACAGAGCAAGAGACCCAGTACTTC. It specifies CASSVVGTEQETQYF.